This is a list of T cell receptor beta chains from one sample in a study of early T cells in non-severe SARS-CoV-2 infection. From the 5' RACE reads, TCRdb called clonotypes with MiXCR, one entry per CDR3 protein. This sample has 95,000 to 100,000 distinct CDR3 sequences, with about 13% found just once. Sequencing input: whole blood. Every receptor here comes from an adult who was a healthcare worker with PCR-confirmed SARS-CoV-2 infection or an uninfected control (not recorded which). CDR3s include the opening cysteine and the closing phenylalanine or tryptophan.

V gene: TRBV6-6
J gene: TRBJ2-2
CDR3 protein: CASSAGTILTGELFF

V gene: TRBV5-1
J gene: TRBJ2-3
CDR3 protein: CASSLFSSTDTQYF

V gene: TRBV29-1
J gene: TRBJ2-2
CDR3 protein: CSVGRRGTGTGELFF

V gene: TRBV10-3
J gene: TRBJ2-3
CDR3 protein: CASRRVGVGADTQYF

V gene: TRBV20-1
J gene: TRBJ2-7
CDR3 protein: CSAGRDMTSSYEQYF

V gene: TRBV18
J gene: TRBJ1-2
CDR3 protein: CASSPNKDYGYTF

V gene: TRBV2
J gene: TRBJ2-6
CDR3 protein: CASSELTPSGANVLTF

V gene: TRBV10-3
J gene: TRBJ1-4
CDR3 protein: CAISAGSNEKLFF

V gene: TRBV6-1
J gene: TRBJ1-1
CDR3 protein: CASSPGFLNTEAFF

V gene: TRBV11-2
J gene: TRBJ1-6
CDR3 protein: CASSLGGWANNSPLHF

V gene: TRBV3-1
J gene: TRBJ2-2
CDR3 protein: CASSPWDRATGELFF

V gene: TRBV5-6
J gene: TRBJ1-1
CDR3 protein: CASSFRAMNTEAFF

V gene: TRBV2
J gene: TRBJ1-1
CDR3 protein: CASSLRGLDTEAFF

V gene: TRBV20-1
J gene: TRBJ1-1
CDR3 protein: CSANPVNTEAFF

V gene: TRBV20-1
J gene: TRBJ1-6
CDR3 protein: CSAREAGQGFSPLHF

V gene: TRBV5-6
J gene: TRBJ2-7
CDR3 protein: CASSFGTPSYEQYF

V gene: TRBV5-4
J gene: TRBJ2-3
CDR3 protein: CASNKGPSTDTQYF

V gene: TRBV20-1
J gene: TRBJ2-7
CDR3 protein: CSARDPGQGSYEQYF

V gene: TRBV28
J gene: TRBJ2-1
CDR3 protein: CASRDSYNEQFF

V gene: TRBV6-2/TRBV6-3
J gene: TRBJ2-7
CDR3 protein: CASGQVYEQYF

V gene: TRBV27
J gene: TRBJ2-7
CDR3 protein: CASSLIQGHEQYF

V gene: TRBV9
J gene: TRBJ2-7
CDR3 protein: CASSRRQGPSYEQYF

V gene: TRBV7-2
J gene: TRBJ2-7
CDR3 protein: CASSTGSGGRSYEQYF

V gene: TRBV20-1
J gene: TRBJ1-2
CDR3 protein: CSARAYPTGTGHGYTF

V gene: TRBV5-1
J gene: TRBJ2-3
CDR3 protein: CASSLPLGDTQYF

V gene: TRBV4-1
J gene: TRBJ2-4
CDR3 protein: CASSQGKTWGIQYF

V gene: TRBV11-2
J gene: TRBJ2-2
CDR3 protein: CASSLLGNTGELFF

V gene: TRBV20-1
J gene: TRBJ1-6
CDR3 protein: CSATTIRNSPLHF

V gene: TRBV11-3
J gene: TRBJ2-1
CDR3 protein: CASSLEGTYNEQFF

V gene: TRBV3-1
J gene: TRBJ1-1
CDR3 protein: CASSQTTGTEAFF

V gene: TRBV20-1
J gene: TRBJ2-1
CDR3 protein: CSARDYEGGANEQFF

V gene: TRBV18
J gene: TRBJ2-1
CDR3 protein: CASSVSSGDNEQFF

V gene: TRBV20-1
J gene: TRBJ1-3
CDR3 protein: CSARDRVTGGFGNTIYF

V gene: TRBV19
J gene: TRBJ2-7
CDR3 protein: CASSDPMVLHEQYF

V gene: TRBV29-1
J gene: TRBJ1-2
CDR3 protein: CSVPHSSALYGYTF

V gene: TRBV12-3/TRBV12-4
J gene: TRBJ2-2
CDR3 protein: CASSAREIGELFF

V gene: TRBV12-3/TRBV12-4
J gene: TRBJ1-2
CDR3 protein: CASSGQANYGYTF

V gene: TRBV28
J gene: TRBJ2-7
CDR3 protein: CASRGSPLEQYF

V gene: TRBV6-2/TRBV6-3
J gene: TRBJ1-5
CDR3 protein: CASSYGGQPQHF

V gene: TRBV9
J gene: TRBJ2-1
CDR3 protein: CASSVVPSGGRGDEQFF

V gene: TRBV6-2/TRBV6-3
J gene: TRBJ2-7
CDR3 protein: CASRAGYYEQYF

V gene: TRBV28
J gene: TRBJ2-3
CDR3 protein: CASSWDIIAADTQYF

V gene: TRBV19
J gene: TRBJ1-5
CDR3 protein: CASSIVLPGQFNQPQHF

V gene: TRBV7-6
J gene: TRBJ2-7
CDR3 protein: CASSLGGRLYEQYF

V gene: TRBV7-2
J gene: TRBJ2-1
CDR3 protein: CASSLGRLADPFF

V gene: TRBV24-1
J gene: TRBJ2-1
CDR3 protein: CATSGGTSAYNEQFF

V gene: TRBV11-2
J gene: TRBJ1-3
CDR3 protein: CASRISGNTIYF

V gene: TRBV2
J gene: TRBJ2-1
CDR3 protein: CASTTSGRDRVNNEQFF

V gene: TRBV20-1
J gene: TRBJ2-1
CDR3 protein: CSAPRAGNNEQFF

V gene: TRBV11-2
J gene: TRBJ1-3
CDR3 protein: CASSLTGNSGNTIYF

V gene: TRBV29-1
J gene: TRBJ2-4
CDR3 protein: CSASGAKNIQYF

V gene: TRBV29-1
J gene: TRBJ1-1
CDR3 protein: CSVGMGTEAFF